These 20 T cell receptor beta chains were all obtained from the same sample, sequenced in a study of T cells after somatic rescue of genetic block. Clones were sequenced by immunoSEQ multiplex PCR, and TCRdb holds only the in-frame ones, with some missing. The sample contains about 67,000 clones, roughly nine tenths of which appear only once. Sequencing was done on a sample of peripheral blood mononuclear cells (PBMCs). Source of these receptors: a man between 35 and 55 years old.

This clone was seen a single time. The V gene is TRBV19, the J gene TRBJ1-4; 7 positions match TRBD1. Germline CDR1 is LNHDA and CDR2 is SQIVND (reference sequence). V lost 4 bases to trimming and J lost 2 bases; unmatched junction nucleotides: 7. There are 16 residues in the CDR3. The CDR3 DNA is TGTGCCAGTAGTACCCCGACAGGGTTGACTAATGAAAAACTGTTTTTT. Translation: CASSTPTGLTNEKLFF.

This sequence joins TRBV6-5 and TRBJ2-7, with 8 bases identical to TRBD1. Looked up from germline, CDR1 is MNHEY and CDR2 is SVGAGI. The CDR3 totals 15 residues. With 4 bases clipped from V and 3 bases from J, the junction kept 8 bases outside the gene matches. CDR3 in amino acids: CASSSEDRAIYEQYF. The CDR3 DNA reads as TGTGCCAGCAGTTCTGAGGACAGGGCCATCTACGAGCAGTACTTC.

The genes are TRBV19 and TRBJ2-2; TRBD1 aligns across 8 bases. The CDR3 has 18 amino acids. Germline V lookup: CDR1 LNHDA, CDR2 SQIVND (reference sequence). Germline trimming cut 4 bases from V and 6 bases from J; bases unmatched to any gene: 16. In nucleotides, the CDR3 is TGTGCCAGTAGTACCTACCTAGGTACAGGGGGTAAGCCCGGGGAGCTGTTTTTT. Translation gives CASSTYLGTGGKPGELFF.

The V and J genes are TRBV5-1 and TRBJ2-3; TRBD1 agrees at 11 bases. V was pared by 4 bases and J by 5 bases, with 9 bases of the junction left unmatched. Germline V gives CDR1 SGHRS, CDR2 YFSETQ. This CDR3 is 16 amino acids long. The CDR3 spells CASSRRTGGLLDTQYF. Written as DNA, the CDR3 is TGCGCCAGCAGCCGTCGGACAGGGGGCCTATTAGATACGCAGTATTTT.

The CDR3, as DNA: TGTGCCAGCAGGAGGACTAGCGGGGTACAAGAGACCCAGTACTTC. Translated, it gives CASRRTSGVQETQYF. This sequence joins TRBV6-5 and TRBJ2-5, with 12 bases matching TRBD2. Unmatched junction bases numbered 4, after V lost 6 bases and J lost 2 bases. The CDR3 loop spans 15 amino acids. Germline values: CDR1 MNHEY, CDR2 SVGAGI.

CDR3 bases: TGCGCCAGCAGCTTCTTTGCGGGAGTATCCTACAATGAGCAGTTCTTC. Protein sequence: CASSFFAGVSYNEQFF. The chain links TRBV5-1 to TRBJ2-1, with 7 positions matching TRBD2. Germline CDR1 SGHRS, CDR2 YFSETQ. After removal of 2 bases from V and 1 base from J, the junction contained 6 bases not matched to a gene. The CDR3 covers 16 residues. The whole variable domain, remainder taken from reference TRBV5-1 and TRBJ2-1, is KAGVTQTPRYLIKTRGQQVTLSCSPISGHRSVSWYQQTPGQGLQFLFEYFSETQRNKGNFPGRFSGRQFSNSRSEMNVSTLELGDSALYLCASSFFAGVSYNEQFFGPGTRLTVL.

The rearrangement joins TRBV9 to TRBJ2-3; 7 bases align to TRBD2. Germline trimming cut 0 bases from V and 4 bases from J; bases unmatched to any gene: 11. Germline-derived CDR1 and CDR2 are SGDLS and YYNGEE. The CDR3 is 17 amino acids. The DNA of the CDR3 is TGTGCCAGCAGCGTAGCTTCGGACACCGGGGGGTCAGATACGCAGTATTTT. This sequence encodes CASSVASDTGGSDTQYF.

The V gene is TRBV19, the J gene TRBJ2-2, with 7 bases that match TRBD1. Germline V CDR1 and CDR2: LNHDA, SQIVND (reference sequence). This CDR3 comprises 16 residues. After removal of 9 bases from V and 6 bases from J, the junction contained 16 bases not matched to a gene. The CDR3 sequence is CASRRAGGRMAGELFF. CDR3 bases: TGTGCCAGCCGTAGAGCAGGGGGTCGGATGGCCGGGGAGCTGTTTTTT.

This clone is labeled as medium-sized (0.01 to 0.1%). The CDR3 DNA follows: TGTGCCAGCAGTGATGAAGTAGGGGGCGGTAATGAAAAACTGTTTTTT. Its protein product is CASSDEVGGGNEKLFF. The chain employs TRBV6-1 and TRBJ1-4; 7 positions agree with TRBD1. The trim removed 3 bases at V and 4 bases at J, leaving 8 bases unmatched. The germline V gene encodes CDR1 MNHNS and CDR2 SASEGT. The CDR3 is made up of 16 amino acids.

This clone was seen a single time. CDR3 in amino acids: CASSEWGGGSNQPQHF. DNA of the CDR3: TGCGCCAGCAGTGAATGGGGAGGGGGAAGCAATCAGCCCCAGCATTTT. This sequence joins TRBV10-2 and TRBJ1-5, with TRBD1 as a possible D gene (6 bases). Germline values: CDR1 WSHSY, CDR2 SAAADI. This CDR3 contains 16 residues. V was clipped by 3 bases and J by 1 base, with 13 bases between them.

The V call is TRBV4-2, the J call TRBJ2-4, with 8 bases that match TRBD2. The CDR3 consists of 16 residues. J was trimmed by 0 bases and V by 0 bases; bases with no gene match: 1. CDR1 is LGHNA and CDR2 is YNFKEQ in the germline V gene. As DNA, the CDR3 is TGTGCCAGCAGCCAAGAACTAGCGGAAGCCAAAAACATTCAGTACTTC. Its translation: CASSQELAEAKNIQYF.

The chain joins TRBV28 to TRBJ2-5, with D perhaps matching TRBD1 (6 bases). Germline V gene data show CDR1 as MDHEN and CDR2 as SYDVKM. CDR3 size: 14 residues. Trimming shortened V by 8 bases and J by 0 bases, and 13 bases separated the two germline ends. CDR3 amino acids: CASFGDMYQETQYF. The CDR3 nucleotides read TGTGCCAGCTTTGGGGACATGTACCAAGAGACCCAGTACTTC.

The chain uses TRBV11-2 and TRBJ2-7; 8 bases are a match to TRBD2. This CDR3 region has 15 residues. CDR1 is SGHAT and CDR2 is FQNNGV in the germline V gene. Losses at the gene ends were 4 bases for V and 3 bases for J; bases not matched to a gene: 8. CDR3 protein: CASSSLLAAIYEQYF. DNA of the CDR3: TGTGCCAGCAGCTCTTTACTAGCGGCCATCTACGAGCAGTACTTC.

Regarding this clone: The sample carries other DNA sequences with the same CDR3. V usage is TRBV9 and J usage is TRBJ2-3; no reliable D call. This CDR3 has 14 amino acids. The V gene lost 2 bases and the J gene lost 0 bases, with 7 bases spanning the gap. CDR1 and CDR2 (germline): SGDLS, YYNGEE. CDR3 nucleotides: TGTGCCAGCAGCGTTCAAGGGAGCACAGATACGCAGTATTTT. It is translated as CASSVQGSTDTQYF.

The V call is TRBV7-2, the J call TRBJ2-6, with D unresolved. This CDR3 spans 15 amino acids. CDR1 SGHTA and CDR2 FQGNSA come from the germline V gene. Trimming shortened V by 5 bases and J by 0 bases, and 8 bases separated the two germline ends. CDR3 sequence (DNA): TGTGCCAGCAGCCCTCGGAGCTCTGGGGCCAACGTCCTGACTTTC. Encoded protein: CASSPRSSGANVLTF. Full variable domain (rest looked up from reference TRBV7-2 and TRBJ2-6): GAGVSQSPSNKVTEKGKDVELRCDPISGHTALYWYRQSLGQGLEFLIYFQGNSAPDKSGLPSDRFSAERTGGSVSTLTIQRTQQEDSAVYLCASSPRSSGANVLTFGAGSRLTVL.

The chain links TRBV27 to TRBJ1-2, with no clear D. CDR3 length equals 12 residues. The V gene's germline CDR1 is MNHEY and CDR2 SMNVEV (reference sequence). Trimming stripped 10 bases from V and 1 base from J, with 10 bases between. As DNA, the CDR3 is TGTGCCACGTCGGACGGTAACTATGGCTACACCTTC. As protein: CATSDGNYGYTF.

The rearrangement joins TRBV28 to TRBJ2-1; 9 nucleotides agree with TRBD2. V shed 5 bases, J shed 8 bases, and the junction held 7 bases outside the gene matches. This CDR3 spans 14 amino acids. Germline CDR1 and CDR2: MDHEN and SYDVKM. The CDR3 DNA reads TGTGCCAGCAGTGTGACTAGCGGTGTCGATGAGCAGTTCTTC. It is translated as CASSVTSGVDEQFF.

The rearrangement uses TRBV6-1 and TRBJ2-6; 7 nucleotides agree with TRBD1. The CDR3 is made up of 15 amino acids. Looked up from germline, CDR1 is MNHNS and CDR2 is SASEGT. The V gene end was trimmed by 6 bases and the J gene end by 2 bases; junction bases not matched to a gene: 4. The CDR3 loop reads CASRATGAGANVLTF. In DNA form, the CDR3 reads TGTGCCAGCAGGGCTACAGGGGCTGGGGCCAACGTCCTGACTTTC.

This clone has just one count. The J gene is TRBJ1-4, the V gene TRBV27; 12 bases match TRBD1. Trimming cost V 5 bases and J 8 bases; bases outside gene matches: 6. Per germline, CDR1 MNHEY and CDR2 SMNVEV (reference sequence). CDR3 length: 15 amino acids. CDR3 nucleotides: TGTGCCAGCAGTCCCGGGACAGGGGGCCAAGAAAAACTGTTTTTT. This translates into CASSPGTGGQEKLFF.

The CDR3 DNA reads as TGTGCCAGCAGCGTAGGTAGCAATCAGCCCCAGCATTTT. This gives the protein CASSVGSNQPQHF. The chain couples TRBV9 to TRBJ1-5, with D uncertain. Germline CDR1 and CDR2: SGDLS and YYNGEE. V lost 0 bases and J 0 bases, leaving 1 base between the germline ends. The CDR3 is made up of 13 amino acids.